The 3 T cell receptor beta chains below were found in one sample sequenced in a study of identical twins. Each CDR3 protein is one row after TCRdb ran MiXCR on the 5' RACE reads. The top ten clones hold about 2.9% of a sample with hundreds of thousands of distinct CDR3 sequences, 20% to 25% of them seen once. This sample was also put to use in a study of T cells expressing NK-cell markers.

The source material was CD4+ T cells sorted from blood. Receptors originate from a young woman in good health.

CDR3 sequence: CASSYGNVRDTQYF. For the CDR3, the DNA is TGTGCCAGCAGTTACGGTAATGTACGAGATACGCAGTATTTT. V usage is TRBV6-5 and J usage is TRBJ2-3; D is unresolved. Germline V gives CDR1 MNHEY, CDR2 SVGAGI. The CDR3 sequence is 14 residues long. V was cut by 2 bases and J by 5 bases, with 11 bases left in between.

V and J are TRBV14 and TRBJ2-1; D is perhaps TRBD1 (6 bases). The length of the CDR3 is 16 residues. Germline-derived CDR1 and CDR2 are SGHDN and FVKESK. V lost 4 bases and J 2 bases, leaving 15 bases between the germline ends. The CDR3 loop reads CASSRKTGHTYNEQFF. CDR3 in DNA: TGTGCCAGCAGCCGAAAGACAGGTCACACCTACAATGAGCAGTTCTTC.

This clonotype was picked up one time. V gene TRBV27 combines with J gene TRBJ1-2, with TRBD1 matching over 8 bases. This CDR3 comprises 13 residues. Unmatched junction bases numbered 4, after V lost 3 bases and J lost 7 bases. CDR1 and CDR2 from the germline V gene are MNHEY and SMNVEV (reference sequence). The CDR3 here is CASSFYDRGGYTF. For the CDR3, the DNA is TGTGCCAGCAGTTTTTATGACAGGGGTGGCTACACCTTC.